This TCR beta chain was captured by sequencing in a study of cytotoxic CD8 clonotypes in ibrutinib-treated CLL. Study at large: Researchers reported under twelve relapsed/refractory and over 14 treatment-naive patients, 17 of them IGHV unmutated.

The CDR3 length is 15 residues. CDR1 is SGHTA and CDR2 is FQGTGA in the germline V gene. The V gene end was trimmed by 6 bases and the J gene end by 5 bases; junction bases not matched to a gene: 10. Here immunoSEQ multiplex PCR was the method, and the copy in TCRdb shows in-frame clones only, minus some. The data hold 150,000 or so clones, with more than 75% observed a single time. This sequence joins TRBV7-3 and TRBJ2-1; 7 bases are a match to TRBD2. The sequencing used PBMCs, collected after 36 months of ibrutinib treatment. This clonotype was obtained from a human donor with chronic lymphocytic leukemia. The CDR3 reads CASSSSKAGHNEQFF. The CDR3 DNA reads TGTGCCAGCAGTTCAAGCAAAGCGGGGCACAATGAGCAGTTCTTC.